This record concerns one T cell receptor (beta chain) sequence. This entry comes from a study of shared clonotypes between healthy human individuals. V lost 0 bases and J 2 bases, leaving 8 bases between the germline ends. Germline V gives CDR1 SGDLS, CDR2 YYNGEE. This CDR3 spans 14 amino acids. Sequencing was performed with immunoSEQ multiplex PCR; in TCRdb, only in-frame clones are kept and a portion is missing. The sample has 2.5 million or so clones, approximately 92% seen once. This chain joins TRBV9 and TRBJ1-1; no clear D gene. The receptor was derived from a man between 18 and 29 years old in good health. Sequencing input: naive CD4+ T cells sorted from blood. Stated subset: CD45RA+ positively selected. CDR3 sequence reads: CASSVGWQNTEAFF. CDR3 DNA sequence: TGTGCCAGCAGCGTAGGTTGGCAAAACACTGAAGCTTTCTTT.